The source of this T cell receptor (beta chain) is a study of blood T cell repertoires in COVID-19. This table comes from immunoSEQ multiplex PCR, and its TCRdb copy is limited to in-frame clones, with some not included. Of about 55,000 clones in the sample, roughly four fifths were seen once. Germline assignment: CDR1 MRHNA and CDR2 SNTAGT. The CDR3 runs to 14 residues. Trimming cost V 4 bases and J 4 bases, with 10 bases left between them. The chain joins TRBV6-4 to TRBJ1-4; no definite D call. This clonotype was obtained from a woman between 55 and 75 years old with acute or convalescent COVID-19. The source material was peripheral blood. The CDR3 nucleotides read TGTGCCAGCAGTGTGATACAGCATAATGAAAAACTGTTTTTT. This sequence encodes CASSVIQHNEKLFF.